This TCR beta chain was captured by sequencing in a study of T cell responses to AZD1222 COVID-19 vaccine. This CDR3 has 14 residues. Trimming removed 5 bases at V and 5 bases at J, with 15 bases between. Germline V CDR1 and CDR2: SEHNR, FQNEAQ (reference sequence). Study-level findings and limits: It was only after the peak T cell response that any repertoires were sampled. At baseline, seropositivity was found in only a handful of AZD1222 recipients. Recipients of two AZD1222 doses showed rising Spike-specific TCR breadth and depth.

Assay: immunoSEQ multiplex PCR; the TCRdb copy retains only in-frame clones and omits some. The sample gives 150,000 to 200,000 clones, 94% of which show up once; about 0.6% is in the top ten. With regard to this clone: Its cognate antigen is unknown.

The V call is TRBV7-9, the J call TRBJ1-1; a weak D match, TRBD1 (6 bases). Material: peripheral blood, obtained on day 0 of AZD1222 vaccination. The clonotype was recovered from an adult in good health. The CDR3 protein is CASSLGAGETEAFF. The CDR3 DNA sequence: TGTGCCAGCAGCCTTGGGGCAGGGGAAACTGAAGCTTTCTTT.